The 31 T cell receptor beta chains presented below share a single source sample, sequenced in a study of T-cell reconstitution after alpha-beta-depleted transplantation in children. Unique molecular identifiers were incorporated during preparation of the TCRbeta library. TCRdb re-called the PCR reads with MiXCR, one entry per CDR3 protein. This sample has around 600,000 distinct CDR3 sequences; over 15% occur once, and the top ten carry 0.8% to 1.1%. The sequences come from PBMCs from the stem cell graft donor, collected from the stem cell graft. The source of these receptors is a human donor who donated a stem cell graft to a child with acute myeloid leukemia.

V is TRBV20-1 and J is TRBJ1-5, with 8 bases identical to TRBD1. Germline V gene data show CDR1 as DFQATT and CDR2 as SNEGSKA (reference sequence). The CDR3 consists of 16 residues. The J segment lost 2 bases and the V segment lost 0 bases, leaving 6 bases of the junction unmatched. CDR3 sequence reads: CSARDIGQGGNQPQHF. The DNA for the CDR3 is TGCAGTGCTAGAGATATCGGACAGGGTGGCAATCAGCCCCAGCATTTT.

This clonotype was picked up a small number of times. The gene calls are TRBV20-1 and TRBJ1-1, with D maybe TRBD1 (5 bases). CDR1 and CDR2 (germline): DFQATT, SNEGSKA (reference sequence). The CDR3 covers 12 residues. V was clipped by 5 bases and J by 8 bases, with 15 bases between them. The CDR3 sequence: CSAVSGNREAFF. CDR3 DNA: TGCAGTGCTGTATCCGGGAACAGGGAAGCTTTCTTT.

This clonotype was recorded at least ten times. J is TRBJ1-1 and V is TRBV20-1; D uncertain. Germline V gene lookup returns CDR1 DFQATT and CDR2 SNEGSKA (reference sequence). This CDR3 region has 13 residues. Trimming shortened V by 0 bases and J by 4 bases, and 9 bases separated the two germline ends. The CDR3 DNA reads as TGCAGTGCTAGAGACCAGGATTTCACTGAAGCTTTCTTT. Its protein is CSARDQDFTEAFF.

This clonotype was seen a handful of times. The chain has TRBV15 and TRBJ2-2, with 9 bases matching TRBD1. Germline V gives CDR1 LNHNV, CDR2 YYDKDF (reference sequence). The CDR3 extends over 17 amino acids. Trimming took 2 bases from V and 3 from J; bases not matched to a gene: 7. CDR3 residues: CATSRSIQGAHTGELFF. The CDR3 nucleotides read TGTGCCACCAGCAGATCTATACAGGGGGCCCACACCGGGGAGCTGTTTTTT.

This clonotype was seen more than once but under ten times. CDR3: CASSSPLAANYGYTF. CDR3 sequence (DNA): TGTGCCAGCAGCTCCCCCCTAGCAGCTAACTATGGCTACACCTTC. The V gene is TRBV6-1, the J gene TRBJ1-2; D gene unclear. CDR1 and CDR2 (germline): MNHNS, SASEGT. This CDR3 region has 15 residues. Trimming took 6 bases from V and 0 from J, leaving 14 bases between them.

This clonotype was detected ten times or more. The genes are TRBV5-1 and TRBJ2-1, with 7 bases fitting TRBD1. J was trimmed by 4 bases and V by 8 bases; bases with no gene match: 12. Per the germline V gene, CDR1 is SGHRS and CDR2 is YFSETQ. CDR3 length equals 15 residues. The CDR3: CASTQGFPFYNEQFF. The CDR3 nucleotides are TGCGCCAGTACACAGGGGTTCCCCTTTTACAATGAGCAGTTCTTC.

This clonotype was counted at least ten times. This rearrangement joins TRBV12-3 or TRBV12-4 to TRBJ1-1; TRBD1 matches at 10 bases. After removal of 5 bases from V and 4 bases from J, the junction contained 10 bases not matched to a gene. The CDR3 totals 16 residues. CDR3 nucleotides: TGTGCCAGCAGTGACGCCGGACAGGGGGAGGTCACTGAAGCTTTCTTT. Translation: CASSDAGQGEVTEAFF.

V gene TRBV18 combines with J gene TRBJ1-1; 11 bases fit TRBD1. The J segment lost 3 bases and the V segment lost 3 bases, leaving 3 bases of the junction unmatched. Germline V CDR1 and CDR2: KGHSH, LQKENI. CDR3 length: 15 amino acids. Here the CDR3 reads CASSPLGQGDTEAFF. The CDR3 DNA sequence: TGTGCCAGCTCACCGTTGGGACAGGGGGACACTGAAGCTTTCTTT.

This clonotype has a count of ten or more. This chain connects TRBV5-1 to TRBJ2-3, with D perhaps assigned TRBD1 or TRBD2 (5 bases each). The germline gives CDR1 SGHRS, CDR2 YFSETQ. V lost 4 bases, J lost 0 bases, and 15 bases lay in between. The CDR3 length is 16 residues. For the CDR3, the DNA is TGCGCCAGCAGCCTGAACCGGGACGGCAGCACAGATACGCAGTATTTT. Translating gives CASSLNRDGSTDTQYF.

The table lists this clonotype with a few counts. V and J are TRBV7-9 and TRBJ2-3; D remains ambiguous. Per the germline V gene, CDR1 is SEHNR and CDR2 is FQNEAQ (reference sequence). The CDR3 is 13 amino acids. With 3 bases removed from V and 4 bases from J, the gap between germline ends came to 8 bases. In nucleotides, the CDR3 is TGTGCCAGCAGCTTTATGAGCGCAGATACGCAGTATTTT. Translated, it gives CASSFMSADTQYF.

The CDR3 region is CARIQPQHF. DNA of the CDR3: TGTGCCAGAATTCAGCCCCAGCATTTT. The chain links TRBV12-3 or TRBV12-4 to TRBJ1-5; the D is unclear. The CDR3 loop spans 9 amino acids. Between the trimmed V and J ends, which lost 9 bases and 6 bases, there was a span of 3 bases.

This clonotype has only a few counts. This chain connects TRBV28 to TRBJ2-5, with a possible D match to TRBD2 (7 bases). Germline V gene data show CDR1 as MDHEN and CDR2 as SYDVKM. This CDR3 is built from 13 residues. V was trimmed by 10 bases and J by 0 bases, leaving 12 bases between them. In DNA, the CDR3 is TGTGCCATCGCGGGGGCCGACCAAGAGACCCAGTACTTC. This translates into CAIAGADQETQYF.

This clonotype was counted ten times or more. The chain employs TRBV20-1 and TRBJ2-7; D is ambiguous. V was pared by 2 bases and J by 0 bases, with 11 bases between. The CDR3 is 14 amino acids. Per germline, CDR1 DFQATT and CDR2 SNEGSKA (reference sequence). The CDR3 nucleotides are TGCAGTGCTAGATTGGCAGGCAACTCCTACGAGCAGTACTTC. Its protein product is CSARLAGNSYEQYF.

In its sample, this clonotype was seen many times. This rearrangement joins TRBV4-3 to TRBJ2-1, with D possibly TRBD2 on 5 matching bases. The germline CDR1 and CDR2 sequences are LGHNA and YSLEER. The CDR3 runs to 13 residues. V lost 5 bases, J lost 8 bases, and 13 bases lay in between. The CDR3, as DNA: TGCGCCAGCAGCGTGAGGACTCAGGATGAGCAGTTCTTC. It yields the protein CASSVRTQDEQFF.

The CDR3 protein is CASSPLGGAIETQYF. CDR3 coding DNA: TGTGCCAGCAGCCCCCTCGGGGGGGCCATCGAGACCCAGTACTTC. The genes are TRBV7-2 and TRBJ2-5; 8 bases align to TRBD2. Trimming at V came to 5 bases and at J to 5 bases, leaving 10 bases not matched to a gene. The germline V gene has CDR1 SGHTA and CDR2 FQGNSA. CDR3 length: 15 amino acids.

The sample holds a few counts of this clonotype. The chain joins TRBV12-3 or TRBV12-4 to TRBJ2-2, with 8 bases lining up with TRBD1. Unmatched junction bases numbered 0, after V lost 5 bases and J lost 4 bases. The CDR3 consists of 13 residues. Here the CDR3 reads CASSTGGTGELFF. Here the CDR3 DNA reads TGTGCCAGCAGTACAGGGGGCACCGGGGAGCTGTTTTTT.

The V and J genes are TRBV7-9 and TRBJ1-2, with D perhaps TRBD1 (6 bases). Germline V CDR1 and CDR2: SEHNR, FQNEAQ (reference sequence). The CDR3 spans 15 residues. Between the trimmed V and J ends, which lost 1 base and 4 bases, there was a span of 13 bases. The CDR3 is CASSLGSDSTYGYTF. The CDR3 coding sequence is TGTGCCAGCAGCTTAGGTTCGGACAGCACCTATGGCTACACCTTC.

Ten or more counts support this clonotype. This chain joins TRBV20-1 and TRBJ1-2; D perhaps matches TRBD1 (6 bases). CDR1 and CDR2 from the germline V gene are DFQATT and SNEGSKA (reference sequence). Trimming cost V 0 bases and J 8 bases, with 10 bases left between them. CDR3 length equals 12 residues. The CDR3, as DNA: TGCAGTGCTAGAGACAGGGGTAAAGGCTACACCTTC. Its protein is CSARDRGKGYTF.

Ten or more counts support this clonotype. The chain has TRBV20-1 and TRBJ2-3; TRBD1 matches at 8 bases. With V trimmed by 5 bases and J by 6 bases, 10 bases remained unmatched. Germline-derived CDR1 and CDR2 are DFQATT and SNEGSKA (reference sequence). The CDR3 loop spans 14 amino acids. CDR3 in DNA: TGCAGTGCTCCTCCGACAGGGGAGTGGGATACGCAGTATTTT. This translates into CSAPPTGEWDTQYF.

This clonotype was recorded many times. CDR3 region: CSATRQGARSPLHF. The CDR3 DNA reads TGCAGTGCTACTAGACAGGGGGCAAGGTCACCCCTCCACTTT. The chain couples TRBV20-1 to TRBJ1-6, with 10 bases aligning to TRBD1. Germline V gene data show CDR1 as DFQATT and CDR2 as SNEGSKA (reference sequence). CDR3 length equals 14 residues. V was clipped by 4 bases and J by 10 bases; unmatched bases: 7.

This clonotype was observed at least ten times. This sequence joins TRBV6-2 or TRBV6-3 and TRBJ2-7; 8 bases agree with TRBD1. Germline V lookup: CDR1 MNHEY, CDR2 SVGEGT. The CDR3 is 15 residues long. With V trimmed by 5 bases and J by 2 bases, 8 bases remained unmatched. CDR3 loop: CASSPRAGGPYEQYF. CDR3 nucleotide sequence: TGTGCCAGCAGTCCCAGGGCAGGGGGCCCCTACGAGCAGTACTTC.

This sequence joins TRBV28 and TRBJ1-1; no firm D call. The CDR3 length is 14 residues. V shed 8 bases and J shed 1 base, with 14 bases lying between them. CDR1 is MDHEN and CDR2 is SYDVKM in the germline V gene. In DNA, the CDR3 is TGTGCCAGCGAACAACCTACCTGGAACACTGAAGCTTTCTTT. It is translated as CASEQPTWNTEAFF. The full variable domain, completed using reference TRBV28 and TRBJ1-1, is DVKVTQSSRYLVKRTGEKVFLECVQDMDHENMFWYRQDPGLGLRLIYFSYDVKMKEKGDIPEGYSVSREKKERFSLILESASTNQTSMYLCASEQPTWNTEAFFGQGTRLTVV.

This clonotype was observed at least ten times. This sequence joins TRBV20-1 and TRBJ1-1, with TRBD1 matching 8 bases. J gave up 6 bases and V 1 base, and 7 bases lay outside the gene matches. The CDR3 totals 14 residues. Germline V CDR1 and CDR2: DFQATT, SNEGSKA (reference sequence). This chain's CDR3 is CSARVRGQGAEAFF. In nucleotides, the CDR3 is TGCAGTGCTAGAGTACGCGGACAGGGAGCTGAAGCTTTCTTT.

This clonotype was seen ten or more times. The gene calls are TRBV5-5 and TRBJ1-1, with a possible D match to TRBD1 (6 bases). The length of the CDR3 is 14 residues. V dropped 5 bases and J dropped 4 bases, with 15 bases sitting between them. Germline CDR1 is SGHKS and CDR2 is YYEKEE (reference sequence). CDR3 residues: CASRTGDMSTEAFF. DNA for the CDR3: TGTGCCAGCAGAACCGGGGACATGAGCACTGAAGCTTTCTTT.

V and J are TRBV7-2 and TRBJ2-1, with 7 bases identical to TRBD2. Germline V gene lookup returns CDR1 SGHTA and CDR2 FQGNSA. This CDR3 is 14 amino acids long. V was clipped by 2 bases and J by 2 bases; unmatched bases: 0. DNA of the CDR3: TGTGCCAGCAGCTTACTAGCGGCCTACAATGAGCAGTTCTTC. Its translation: CASSLLAAYNEQFF.

This clonotype appeared many times. J is TRBJ2-7 and V is TRBV7-2, with no clear D. Germline values: CDR1 SGHTA, CDR2 FQGNSA. V shed 5 bases and J shed 2 bases, with 13 bases lying between them. The length of the CDR3 is 14 residues. CDR3 amino acids: CASSGVFPAYEQYF. In DNA form, the CDR3 reads TGTGCCAGCAGCGGGGTTTTCCCGGCCTACGAGCAGTACTTC.

This chain connects TRBV3-1 to TRBJ1-5; maybe TRBD1 (5 bases). CDR3 length: 18 residues. Trimming cost V 8 bases and J 0 bases, with 23 bases left between them. CDR1 is LGHDT and CDR2 is YNNKEL in the germline V gene (reference sequence). The CDR3 here is CASCPPSGGTYSNQPQHF. The CDR3 DNA is TGTGCCAGCTGTCCCCCCTCGGGGGGGACTTATAGCAATCAGCCCCAGCATTTT. Supplemented by reference TRBV3-1 and TRBJ1-5, the full variable domain reads DTAVSQTPKYLVTQMGNDKSIKCEQNLGHDTMYWYKQDSKKFLKIMFSYNNKELIINETVPNRFSPKSPDKAHLNLHINSLELGDSAVYFCASCPPSGGTYSNQPQHFGDGTRLSIL.

CDR3 sequence: CASSLGSAGTEAFF. The CDR3 DNA reads as TGTGCCAGCAGCTTAGGGTCTGCGGGGACTGAAGCTTTCTTT. This chain connects TRBV7-6 to TRBJ1-1; D remains unclear. In germline, CDR1 is SGHVS, CDR2 FNYEAQ. Trimming left V 1 base short and J 5 bases short, with 11 bases between. This CDR3 has 14 residues.

The chain has TRBV7-6 and TRBJ1-2, with a tentative D call TRBD1 (5 bases). Germline values: CDR1 SGHVS, CDR2 FNYEAQ. The germline V and J ends were trimmed by 0 bases and 8 bases, with 34 bases remaining between them. This CDR3 is 21 amino acids long. For the CDR3, the DNA is TGTGCCAGCAGCTTAGCTCACCCCCGTTTGGGTAGGCCGGGGACCTGGAGCGGCTACACCTTC. Amino acid sequence: CASSLAHPRLGRPGTWSGYTF. The full variable domain, its missing parts supplied by reference TRBV7-6 and TRBJ1-2, is GAGVSQSPRYKVTKRGQDVALRCDPISGHVSLYWYRQALGQGPEFLTYFNYEAQQDKSGLPNDRFSAERPEGSISTLTIQRTEQRDSAMYRCASSLAHPRLGRPGTWSGYTFGSGTRLTVV.

This clonotype was seen repeatedly, ten times or more. The J gene is TRBJ2-1, the V gene TRBV10-3; 10 bases map to TRBD1. Germline V lookup: CDR1 ENHRY, CDR2 SYGVKD. CDR3 size: 13 residues. Trimming at V came to 7 bases and at J to 7 bases, leaving 4 bases not matched to a gene. The CDR3 coding sequence is TGTGCCATCAAAGGGGACAGGGGTAATGAGCAGTTCTTC. Encoded protein: CAIKGDRGNEQFF.

The chain uses TRBV4-2 and TRBJ2-3, with D possibly being TRBD2 (5 bases). The germline V and J ends were trimmed by 1 base and 6 bases, with 11 bases remaining between them. Germline V gene lookup returns CDR1 LGHNA and CDR2 YNFKEQ. The CDR3 spans 14 residues. For the CDR3, the DNA is TGTGCCAGCAGCCAAGTAGAGGAGGCGGATACGCAGTATTTT. Translating gives CASSQVEEADTQYF.